Here is one T cell receptor beta chain with its context. Its antigen is as yet unknown. In the same sample, other DNA sequences code for this CDR3. The data belong to a study of cytomegalovirus exposure and HLA in healthy donors. Findings and caveats of the study: Rare TCR sequences predominated, though certain public TCRs were found in many donors. The study designated roughly 160 TCR beta chains cytomegalovirus-associated.

The CDR3 totals 13 residues. V shed 8 bases and J 1 base; nucleotides not matched to a gene: 3. CDR1 is MGHDK, CDR2 SYGVNS, per germline. Clones were sequenced by immunoSEQ multiplex PCR, and TCRdb holds only the in-frame ones, with some missing. Found here are more than 100,000 clones, about nine tenths of them singletons; the top ten hold around 1.5%. This chain connects TRBV25-1 to TRBJ2-7; TRBD2 aligns across 9 bases. The sequence was collected from a man aged 25 to 45 in good health and CMV-seronegative. The sample comprised PBMCs. Written as DNA, the CDR3 is TGTGCCAGCCGTCTAGCGGGATCCTACGAGCAGTACTTC. This sequence encodes CASRLAGSYEQYF.